The 3 T cell receptor beta chains in this list originate from one sample, sequenced in a study of blood T cell repertoires in COVID-19. Clones were sequenced by immunoSEQ multiplex PCR, and TCRdb holds only the in-frame ones, with some missing. The sample carries about 220,000 clones, about 86% recorded once. Sequenced input: peripheral blood. These receptors were taken from a woman in her 30s who had recovered from COVID-19.

This chain links TRBV19 with TRBJ1-2; possible D gene TRBD1, 6 bases. The ends were cut back, 3 bases at V and 7 bases at J, with 9 bases in the middle. Per germline, CDR1 LNHDA and CDR2 SQIVND (reference sequence). CDR3 length: 12 amino acids. CDR3 protein: CASSIQGTGYTF. The CDR3 nucleotides read TGTGCCAGTAGTATCCAGGGGACTGGCTACACCTTC.

This chain joins TRBV4-2 and TRBJ2-7, with 11 positions matching TRBD2. Germline loops: CDR1 LGHNA, CDR2 YNFKEQ. V lost 0 bases, J lost 0 bases, and 7 bases stayed unmatched. The CDR3 contains 18 residues. CDR3 bases: TGTGCCAGCAGCCAAGAAGGTCTAGCGGGAGGCTTCTCCTACGAGCAGTACTTC. Translated, it gives CASSQEGLAGGFSYEQYF.

This chain uses TRBV7-9 with TRBJ2-3, with D tentatively TRBD1 (6 bases). CDR3 size: 16 residues. Germline V gene lookup returns CDR1 SEHNR and CDR2 FQNEAQ (reference sequence). The germline V and J ends were trimmed by 5 bases and 3 bases, with 18 bases remaining between them. CDR3 protein: CASSPSRDMGTDTQYF. Here the CDR3 DNA reads TGTGCCAGCAGCCCCTCCCGGGACATGGGTACAGATACGCAGTATTTT.